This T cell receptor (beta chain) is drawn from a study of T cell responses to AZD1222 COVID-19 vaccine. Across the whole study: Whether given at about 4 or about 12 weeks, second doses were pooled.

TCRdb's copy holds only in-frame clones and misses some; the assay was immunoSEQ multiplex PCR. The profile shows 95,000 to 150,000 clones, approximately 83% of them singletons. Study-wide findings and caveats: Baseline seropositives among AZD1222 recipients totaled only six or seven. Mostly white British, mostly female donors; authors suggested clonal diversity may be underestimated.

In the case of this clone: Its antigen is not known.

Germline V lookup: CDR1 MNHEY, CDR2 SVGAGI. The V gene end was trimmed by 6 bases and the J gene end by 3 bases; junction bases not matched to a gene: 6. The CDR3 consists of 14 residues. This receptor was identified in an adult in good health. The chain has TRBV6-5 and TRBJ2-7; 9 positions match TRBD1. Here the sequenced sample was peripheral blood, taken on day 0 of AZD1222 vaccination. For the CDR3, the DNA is TGTGCCAGCAGGTATGGACAGGGGAGCTACGAGCAGTACTTC. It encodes CASRYGQGSYEQYF.